Following are 28 T cell receptor beta chains from one sample sequenced in a study of T cell repertoires in cytomegalovirus infection (dated by TCRdb to between 2018 and 2021). The treatment or condition label for this specimen denotes: in vitro stimulation with specific CMV peptide epitopes to enrich CMV-specific T cells. Their antigen targets remain unknown. The sample was run on an Illumina HiSeq 1500. In TCRdb, the public reads were trimmed at Q25 with fastp and aligned with MiXCR, with productive beta chains retained. Here each entry gathers all rows of one CDR3 protein and keeps the most common genes and DNA. The sample profile shows about 160,000 distinct CDR3 sequences; roughly 20% of them were found once. The ten top clones hold around a quarter of the sample. This specimen was CD8+ T cells from cultured PBMCs, taken from culture after CMV antigen stimulation. The receptors were sampled from a human donor in good health (CMV status not recorded). Some clones in this sample may be carry-over from other donors' samples.

V is TRBV28 and J is TRBJ1-1; D not resolved. V was pared by 6 bases and J by 2 bases, with 4 bases between. Germline CDR1 and CDR2: MDHEN and SYDVKM. The CDR3 spans 11 residues. Written as DNA, the CDR3 is TGTGCCAGCAGACAAAACACTGAAGCTTTCTTT. It yields the protein CASRQNTEAFF.

The chain employs TRBV4-1 and TRBJ1-4; TRBD1 might be the D (5 bases). Trimming removed 4 bases from V and 1 base from J, with 13 bases in between. Per germline, CDR1 MGHRA and CDR2 YSYEKL. The length of the CDR3 is 16 residues. This CDR3 reads CASSPRLGQTNEKLFF. The CDR3 region has the DNA TGCGCCAGCAGCCCCCGGCTGGGGCAAACTAATGAAAAACTGTTTTTT.

This chain uses TRBV5-1 with TRBJ2-3; TRBD1 agrees at 7 bases. V was clipped by 4 bases and J by 7 bases; unmatched bases: 12. The CDR3 has 15 amino acids. Germline V gene data show CDR1 as SGHRS and CDR2 as YFSETQ. As DNA, the CDR3 is TGCGCCAGCAGCCATGAGACAGGGAGAGGAAATACGCAGTATTTT. As protein: CASSHETGRGNTQYF.

This chain joins TRBV6-6 and TRBJ2-1; no reliable D call. The V end lost 0 bases, the J end lost 7 bases, and 7 bases lay between the germline ends. The CDR3 length is 13 residues. From germline, CDR1 is MNHNY and CDR2 SVGAGI (reference sequence). DNA for the CDR3: TGTGCCAGCAGTTACTCTGGGCGGAATGAGCAGTTCTTC. Its protein is CASSYSGRNEQFF.

There are many counts of this clonotype. V is TRBV7-2 and J is TRBJ1-2, with D perhaps matching TRBD1 (5 bases). This CDR3 comprises 14 residues. Germline CDR1 and CDR2: SGHTA and FQGNSA. The V end lost 4 bases, the J end lost 4 bases, and 13 bases lay between the germline ends. The CDR3 DNA follows: TGTGCCAGCAGCTCCTCCGACAGAAGCTATGGCTACACCTTC. Amino acids: CASSSSDRSYGYTF.

The table lists this clonotype with a few counts. This rearrangement joins TRBV7-6 to TRBJ1-2, with D possibly TRBD1 on 5 matching bases. Per the germline V gene, CDR1 is SGHVS and CDR2 is FNYEAQ. This CDR3 is 15 amino acids long. V was shortened by 5 bases and J by 1 base, with 14 bases between the two germline ends. CDR3 loop: CASSPRPQGNYGYTF. CDR3 bases: TGTGCCAGCAGCCCTCGCCCGCAGGGTAACTATGGCTACACCTTC.

This clonotype was detected many times. The chain links TRBV11-2 to TRBJ2-7; the match to TRBD1 covers 8 bases. The trim removed 0 bases at V and 5 bases at J, leaving 9 bases unmatched. Germline V gene sequence: CDR1 SGHAT, CDR2 FQNNGV. The CDR3 spans 16 residues. CDR3 residues: CASSLDRGQGANEQYF. The CDR3 DNA reads TGTGCCAGCAGCTTAGACCGGGGCCAGGGGGCGAACGAGCAGTACTTC.

The chain combines TRBV7-6 with TRBJ1-2; tentatively, D is TRBD1 (5 bases). The V gene lost 3 bases and the J gene lost 7 bases, with 12 bases spanning the gap. The CDR3 length is 13 residues. Per the germline V gene, CDR1 is SGHVS and CDR2 is FNYEAQ. This CDR3 reads CASSLLGVGGYTF. DNA of the CDR3: TGTGCCAGCAGCTTGCTAGGGGTTGGTGGCTACACCTTC.

This clonotype was detected only a few times. This rearrangement joins TRBV12-3 or TRBV12-4 to TRBJ2-2; D is perhaps TRBD1 or TRBD2 (5 bases each). The CDR3 spans 17 residues. V was pared by 6 bases and J by 0 bases, with 17 bases between. The CDR3 here is CASSTTGRTSNTGELFF. The DNA of the CDR3 is TGTGCCAGCAGCACCACGGGACGGACCTCGAACACCGGGGAGCTGTTTTTT.

This clonotype was observed a handful of times. The chain couples TRBV7-6 to TRBJ1-1; TRBD1 agrees at 8 bases. Germline-derived CDR1 and CDR2 are SGHVS and FNYEAQ. Trimming took 1 base from V and 0 from J; bases not matched to a gene: 1. The CDR3 totals 15 residues. The CDR3 here is CASSLGRGLNTEAFF. The CDR3 DNA reads TGTGCCAGCAGCTTAGGCAGGGGGCTGAACACTGAAGCTTTCTTT. Looking up the rest from reference TRBV7-6 and TRBJ1-1 gives the full variable domain: GAGVSQSPRYKVTKRGQDVALRCDPISGHVSLYWYRQALGQGPEFLTYFNYEAQQDKSGLPNDRFSAERPEGSISTLTIQRTEQRDSAMYRCASSLGRGLNTEAFFGQGTRLTVV.

The chain joins TRBV7-4 to TRBJ2-5; 9 bases are a match to TRBD1. Trimming removed 3 bases from V and 6 bases from J; junction bases left unmatched: 2. The CDR3 has 13 residues. CDR1 SGHVT and CDR2 SQSDAQ come from the germline V gene. The CDR3 region has the DNA TGTGCCAGCAGCTTCGACAGGGGGAAGACCCAGTACTTC. Protein sequence: CASSFDRGKTQYF.

The rearrangement links TRBV7-2 to TRBJ1-5; 8 bases are shared with TRBD1. With 5 bases clipped from V and 4 bases from J, the junction kept 7 bases outside the gene matches. CDR3 length: 15 amino acids. Germline V gene sequence: CDR1 SGHTA, CDR2 FQGNSA. The CDR3 sequence is CASSRNQGANQPQHF. The CDR3 nucleotides read TGTGCCAGCAGCCGCAATCAGGGGGCGAATCAGCCCCAGCATTTT.

This clonotype came up a few times. The rearrangement joins TRBV28 to TRBJ1-6; TRBD1 aligns across 7 bases. With 7 bases clipped from V and 8 bases from J, the junction kept 5 bases outside the gene matches. CDR1 is MDHEN and CDR2 is SYDVKM in the germline V gene. This CDR3 is 13 amino acids long. This CDR3 is CASNGRGYSPLHF. The CDR3 coding sequence is TGTGCCAGCAACGGCAGGGGGTATTCACCCCTCCACTTT.

This clonotype has more than one count but fewer than ten. V and J are TRBV23-1 and TRBJ1-4; D call uncertain. TRBV23-1 is marked as an open reading frame, function uncertain. The CDR3 spans 17 residues. The V gene lost 4 bases and the J gene lost 2 bases, with 17 bases spanning the gap. The CDR3 is CASSPGSSIGTNEKLFF. The CDR3 DNA follows: TGCGCCAGCAGTCCCGGGTCGTCGATAGGCACTAATGAAAAACTGTTTTTT.

The gene calls are TRBV7-7 and TRBJ2-3, with a weak D call TRBD1 (6 bases). Trimming took 5 bases from V and 3 from J, leaving 12 bases between them. The V gene's germline CDR1 is SSHAT and CDR2 FNYEAQ (reference sequence). The CDR3 length is 14 residues. The CDR3 bases are TGTGCCAGCAGCATGGGGGCAGGGACAGATACGCAGTATTTT. Translating it yields CASSMGAGTDTQYF.

Only a few counts were recorded for this clonotype. V usage is TRBV5-6 and J usage is TRBJ1-6; D ambiguous. The length of the CDR3 is 16 residues. V lost 3 bases and J 4 bases, leaving 14 bases between the germline ends. Per germline, CDR1 SGHDT and CDR2 YYEEEE. CDR3 region: CASSSSIGEYNSPLHF. The CDR3, as DNA: TGTGCCAGCAGCTCGTCAATCGGAGAATATAATTCACCCCTCCACTTT. Together with reference TRBV5-6 and TRBJ1-6, the CDR3 gives the full variable domain: DAGVTQSPTHLIKTRGQQVTLRCSPKSGHDTVSWYQQALGQGPQFIFQYYEEEERQRGNFPDRFSGHQFPNYSSELNVNALLLGDSALYLCASSSSIGEYNSPLHFGNGTRLTVT.

The CDR3 DNA reads TGCAGTGCTAGAGACTTGTCGAGGGGAATGAACACTGAAGCTTTCTTT. Its protein is CSARDLSRGMNTEAFF. This sequence joins TRBV20-1 and TRBJ1-1, with TRBD1 as a possible D gene (5 bases). The V and J ends lost 0 bases and 0 bases respectively, with 14 bases between them. The CDR3 is made up of 16 amino acids. Germline loops: CDR1 DFQATT, CDR2 SNEGSKA (reference sequence).

The V call is TRBV7-6, the J call TRBJ1-1; D not resolved. V shed 5 bases and J shed 7 bases, with 23 bases lying between them. The CDR3 runs to 16 residues. CDR1 is SGHVS and CDR2 is FNYEAQ in the germline V gene. In nucleotides, the CDR3 is TGTGCCAGCAGCGCGGGAAAGACCGCACCCTTCAATGAAGCTTTCTTT. Encoded protein: CASSAGKTAPFNEAFF.

Many counts were recorded for this clonotype. The V and J genes are TRBV7-6 and TRBJ2-7, with 8 bases matching TRBD1. This CDR3 comprises 16 residues. J lost 5 bases, V lost 1 base, and 10 bases had no gene match. In germline, CDR1 is SGHVS, CDR2 FNYEAQ. CDR3 DNA: TGTGCCAGCAGCTTAGACTCAGGGGGCGTTTTCCACGAGCAGTACTTC. This encodes CASSLDSGGVFHEQYF.

This chain joins TRBV7-8 and TRBJ2-7; 8 bases are shared with TRBD2. There are 14 residues in the CDR3. The V gene end was trimmed by 8 bases and the J gene end by 4 bases; junction bases not matched to a gene: 10. The V gene's germline CDR1 is SGHVS and CDR2 FQNEAQ. The CDR3: CASRAAGDLYEQYF. The CDR3 region has the DNA TGTGCCAGCCGAGCAGCGGGGGACCTTTACGAGCAGTACTTC.

This clonotype has ten or more counts. The rearrangement uses TRBV7-2 and TRBJ2-7, with 7 bases matching TRBD1. Germline CDR1 and CDR2: SGHTA and FQGNSA. The CDR3 totals 13 residues. The V gene end was trimmed by 6 bases and the J gene end by 3 bases; junction bases not matched to a gene: 5. The CDR3 region has the DNA TGTGCCAGCAGTCCAAACAGGGGCTACGAGCAGTACTTC. Translation gives CASSPNRGYEQYF. Using reference TRBV7-2 and TRBJ2-7 for the parts outside the CDR3, the full variable domain is GAGVSQSPSNKVTEKGKDVELRCDPISGHTALYWYRQSLGQGLEFLIYFQGNSAPDKSGLPSDRFSAERTGGSVSTLTIQRTQQEDSAVYLCASSPNRGYEQYFGPGTRLTVT.

V gene TRBV12-3 or TRBV12-4 combines with J gene TRBJ1-2; D not resolved. CDR3 length: 12 residues. V dropped 10 bases and J dropped 3 bases, with 12 bases sitting between them. CDR3 sequence reads: CAITDGHYGYTF. The CDR3, as DNA: TGTGCCATCACCGACGGACACTATGGCTACACCTTC.

The chain carries TRBV4-1 and TRBJ1-1; D gene uncertain. Looked up from germline, CDR1 is MGHRA and CDR2 is YSYEKL. V lost 4 bases, J lost 5 bases, and 11 bases lay in between. The CDR3 is 13 residues long. Here the CDR3 DNA reads TGCGCCAGCAGCCTTATGGCGGGGACTGAAGCTTTCTTT. Its protein is CASSLMAGTEAFF.

This clonotype was detected a few times. V and J are TRBV27 and TRBJ1-2; D gene unclear. The CDR3 is made up of 18 amino acids. CDR1 MNHEY and CDR2 SMNVEV come from the germline V gene (reference sequence). V was pared by 0 bases and J by 8 bases, with 25 bases between. The CDR3 region has the DNA TGTGCCAGCAGTTTATCTGGAACGATCTCCCGACTTAAGGGCGGCTACACCTTC. This codes for CASSLSGTISRLKGGYTF.

This clonotype was counted only a few times. Germline and junction disagree at one end, which may indicate a read error. The chain carries TRBV2 and TRBJ2-7; perhaps TRBD1 as D (6 bases). This CDR3 spans 13 amino acids. Germline assignment: CDR1 SNHLY and CDR2 FYNNEI. The CDR3 spells CASREGQPYEQYF. In DNA form, the CDR3 reads TGTGCCAGCAGGGAAGGACAGCCTTACGAGCAGTACTTC.

The J gene is TRBJ2-7, the V gene TRBV27; D might be TRBD1 (6 bases). CDR3 size: 15 residues. V lost 2 bases, J lost 1 base, and 12 bases lay in between. The germline gives CDR1 MNHEY, CDR2 SMNVEV (reference sequence). CDR3 sequence (DNA): TGTGCCAGCAGTTTAGGGGGCATACGGTCCTACGAGCAGTACTTC. This translates into CASSLGGIRSYEQYF.

Only a few counts were recorded for this clonotype. The chain uses TRBV6-8 and TRBJ2-7, with D uncertain. Trimming removed 4 bases from V and 3 bases from J, with 16 bases in between. Germline V lookup: CDR1 MNHGY, CDR2 SAAAGT. The CDR3 is made up of 15 amino acids. The CDR3 loop reads CASSLGPTENYEQYF. The CDR3 coding sequence is TGTGCCAGCAGTTTAGGTCCTACTGAGAACTACGAGCAGTACTTC.

The CDR3: CASSYRGQEQETQYF. The CDR3 DNA is TGTGCCAGCAGTTACCGGGGACAGGAACAAGAGACCCAGTACTTC. V and J are TRBV6-5 and TRBJ2-5; 8 positions match TRBD1. Germline-derived CDR1 and CDR2 are MNHEY and SVGAGI. CDR3 length equals 15 residues. Trimming took 2 bases from V and 2 from J; bases not matched to a gene: 4.